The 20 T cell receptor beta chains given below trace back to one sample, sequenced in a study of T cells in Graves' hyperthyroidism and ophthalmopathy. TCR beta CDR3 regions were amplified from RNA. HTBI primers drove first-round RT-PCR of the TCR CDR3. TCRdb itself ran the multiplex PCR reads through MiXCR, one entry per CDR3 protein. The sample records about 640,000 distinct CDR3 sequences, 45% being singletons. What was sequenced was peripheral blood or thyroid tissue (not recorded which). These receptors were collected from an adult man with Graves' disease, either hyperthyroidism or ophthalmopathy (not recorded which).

The CDR3 DNA is TGTGCCACCAGCCCCCGTGGGGGGTACACTGAAGCTTTCTTT. Translating it yields CATSPRGGYTEAFF. The chain couples TRBV15 to TRBJ1-1; weak D call: TRBD1 (5 bases). The length of the CDR3 is 14 residues. Germline CDR1 LNHNV, CDR2 YYDKDF (reference sequence). The V gene lost 5 bases and the J gene lost 3 bases, with 13 bases spanning the gap.

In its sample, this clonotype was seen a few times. This chain's CDR3 is CSVALPGLAAQETQYF. The CDR3, as DNA: TGCAGTGTCGCCCTACCGGGACTAGCGGCTCAAGAGACCCAGTACTTC. This chain connects TRBV20-1 to TRBJ2-5; 11 nucleotides line up with TRBD2. Germline V gene data show CDR1 as DFQATT and CDR2 as SNEGSKA (reference sequence). There are 16 residues in the CDR3. Trimming took 7 bases from V and 2 from J; bases not matched to a gene: 12.

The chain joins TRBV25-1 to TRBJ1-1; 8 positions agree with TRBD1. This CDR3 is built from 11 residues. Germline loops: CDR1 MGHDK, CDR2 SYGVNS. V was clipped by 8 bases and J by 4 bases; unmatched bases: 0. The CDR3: CASGTGTEAFF. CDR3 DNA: TGTGCCAGCGGGACAGGCACTGAAGCTTTCTTT.

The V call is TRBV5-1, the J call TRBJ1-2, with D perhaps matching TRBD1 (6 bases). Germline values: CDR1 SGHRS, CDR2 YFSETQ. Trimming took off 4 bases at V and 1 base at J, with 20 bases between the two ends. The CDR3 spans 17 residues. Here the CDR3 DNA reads TGCGCCAGCAGCCCGTACGTTACGGGGGGCAGTAACTATGGCTACACCTTC. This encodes CASSPYVTGGSNYGYTF.

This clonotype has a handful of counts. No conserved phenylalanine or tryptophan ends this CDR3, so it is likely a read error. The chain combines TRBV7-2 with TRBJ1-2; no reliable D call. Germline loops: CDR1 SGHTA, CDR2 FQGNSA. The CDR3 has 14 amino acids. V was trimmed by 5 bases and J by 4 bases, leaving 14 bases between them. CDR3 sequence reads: CASSPGGLIYGYTL. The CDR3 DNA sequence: TGTGCCAGCAGCCCAGGAGGCTTGATCTATGGCTACACCCTC.

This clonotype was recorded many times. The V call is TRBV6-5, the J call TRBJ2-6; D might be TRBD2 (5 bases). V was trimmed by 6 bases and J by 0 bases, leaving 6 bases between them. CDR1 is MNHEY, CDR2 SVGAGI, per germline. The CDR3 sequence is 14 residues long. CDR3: CASRAGSGANVLTF. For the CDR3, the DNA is TGTGCCAGCAGGGCGGGCTCTGGGGCCAACGTCCTGACTTTC.

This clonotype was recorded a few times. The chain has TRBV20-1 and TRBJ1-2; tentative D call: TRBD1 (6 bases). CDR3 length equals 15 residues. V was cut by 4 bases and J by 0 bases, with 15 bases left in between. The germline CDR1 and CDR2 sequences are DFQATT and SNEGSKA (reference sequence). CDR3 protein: CSATPGTLANYGYTF. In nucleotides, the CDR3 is TGCAGTGCTACACCGGGGACACTGGCTAACTATGGCTACACCTTC.

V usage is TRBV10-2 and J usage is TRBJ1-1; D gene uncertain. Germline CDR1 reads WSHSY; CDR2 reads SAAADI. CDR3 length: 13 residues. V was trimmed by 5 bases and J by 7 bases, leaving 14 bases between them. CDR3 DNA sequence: TGCGCCAGCAGTTACTCTACCGGACTTGAAGCTTTCTTT. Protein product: CASSYSTGLEAFF.

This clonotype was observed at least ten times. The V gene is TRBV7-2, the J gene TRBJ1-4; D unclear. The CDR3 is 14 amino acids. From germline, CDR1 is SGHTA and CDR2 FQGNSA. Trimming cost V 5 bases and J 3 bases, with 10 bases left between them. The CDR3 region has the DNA TGTGCCAGCAGCGCGACCGTTTCTAATGAAAAACTGTTTTTT. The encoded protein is CASSATVSNEKLFF.

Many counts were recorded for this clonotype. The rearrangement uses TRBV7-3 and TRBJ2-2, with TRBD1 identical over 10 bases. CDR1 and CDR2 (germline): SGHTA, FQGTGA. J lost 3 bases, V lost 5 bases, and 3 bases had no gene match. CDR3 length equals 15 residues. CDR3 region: CASSPGTGDTGELFF. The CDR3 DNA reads TGTGCCAGCAGCCCCGGGACAGGGGACACCGGGGAGCTGTTTTTT.

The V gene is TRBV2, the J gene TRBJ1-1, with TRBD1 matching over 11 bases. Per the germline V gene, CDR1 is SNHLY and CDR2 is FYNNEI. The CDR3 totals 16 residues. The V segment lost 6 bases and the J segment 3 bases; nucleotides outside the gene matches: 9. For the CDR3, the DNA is TGTGCCAGCAGGCCCGGGACAGGGGGAAGGGACACTGAAGCTTTCTTT. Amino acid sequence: CASRPGTGGRDTEAFF.

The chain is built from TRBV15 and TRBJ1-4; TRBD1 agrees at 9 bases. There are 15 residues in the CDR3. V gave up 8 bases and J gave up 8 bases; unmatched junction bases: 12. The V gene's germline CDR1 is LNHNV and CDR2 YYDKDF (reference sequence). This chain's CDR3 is CATSRGQGSREKLFF. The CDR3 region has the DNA TGTGCCACCTCCAGGGGACAGGGAAGTCGCGAAAAACTGTTTTTT.

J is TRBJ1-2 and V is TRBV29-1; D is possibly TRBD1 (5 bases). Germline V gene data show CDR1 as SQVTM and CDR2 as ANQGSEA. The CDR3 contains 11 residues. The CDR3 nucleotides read TGCAGTGAAGGGGCAGACTTTGGCTACACCTTC. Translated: CSEGADFGYTF.

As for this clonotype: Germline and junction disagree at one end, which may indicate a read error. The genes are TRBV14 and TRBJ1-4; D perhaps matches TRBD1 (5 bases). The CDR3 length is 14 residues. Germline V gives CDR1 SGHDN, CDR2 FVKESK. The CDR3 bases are TGTGCAAGCAGCCTTACAGGAGGGTACGAAAAACTGTTTTTT. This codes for CASSLTGGYEKLFF.

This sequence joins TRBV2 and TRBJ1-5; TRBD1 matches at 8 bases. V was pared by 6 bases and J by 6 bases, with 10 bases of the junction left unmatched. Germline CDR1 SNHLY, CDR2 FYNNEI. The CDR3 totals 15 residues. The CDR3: CASSRRARGPQPQHF. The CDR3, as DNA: TGTGCCAGCAGCCGAAGGGCCAGGGGGCCTCAGCCCCAGCATTTT.

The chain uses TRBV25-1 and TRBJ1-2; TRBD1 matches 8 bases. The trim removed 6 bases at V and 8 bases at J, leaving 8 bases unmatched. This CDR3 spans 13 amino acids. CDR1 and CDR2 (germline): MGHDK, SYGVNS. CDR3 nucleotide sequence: TGTGCCAGCAGAGATCAGGGGGCGGAGGGCTACACCTTC. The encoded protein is CASRDQGAEGYTF.

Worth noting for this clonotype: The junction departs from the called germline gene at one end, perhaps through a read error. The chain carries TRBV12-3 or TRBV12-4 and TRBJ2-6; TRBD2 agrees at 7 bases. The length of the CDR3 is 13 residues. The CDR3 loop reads CASSRSWGGTEAF. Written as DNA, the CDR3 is TGTGCCAGCAGCCGTAGTTGGGGGGGGACTGAAGCTTTC.

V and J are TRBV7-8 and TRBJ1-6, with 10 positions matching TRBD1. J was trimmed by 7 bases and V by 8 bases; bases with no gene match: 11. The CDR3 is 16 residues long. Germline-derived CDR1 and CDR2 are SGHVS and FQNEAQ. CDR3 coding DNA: TGTGCCAGCGCCAGACCGGACAGGGGGGAAAATTCACCCCTCCACTTT. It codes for CASARPDRGENSPLHF.

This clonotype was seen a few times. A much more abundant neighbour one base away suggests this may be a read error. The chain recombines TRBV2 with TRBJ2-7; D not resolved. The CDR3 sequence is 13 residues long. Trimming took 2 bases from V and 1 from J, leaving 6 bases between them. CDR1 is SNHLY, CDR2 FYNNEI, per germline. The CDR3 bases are TGTGCCAGCAGTGAACGCCCTTCCTACGAGCAGTACTTC. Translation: CASSERPSYEQYF.

The CDR3 nucleotides read TGTGCCATCAGCAGTCTGACAGGGGAAGGGGCTGAAGCTTTCTTT. As protein: CAISSLTGEGAEAFF. The rearrangement links TRBV2 to TRBJ1-1; the match to TRBD1 covers 8 bases. After removal of 10 bases from V and 6 bases from J, the junction contained 16 bases not matched to a gene. Looked up from germline, CDR1 is SNHLY and CDR2 is FYNNEI. The CDR3 has 15 amino acids.